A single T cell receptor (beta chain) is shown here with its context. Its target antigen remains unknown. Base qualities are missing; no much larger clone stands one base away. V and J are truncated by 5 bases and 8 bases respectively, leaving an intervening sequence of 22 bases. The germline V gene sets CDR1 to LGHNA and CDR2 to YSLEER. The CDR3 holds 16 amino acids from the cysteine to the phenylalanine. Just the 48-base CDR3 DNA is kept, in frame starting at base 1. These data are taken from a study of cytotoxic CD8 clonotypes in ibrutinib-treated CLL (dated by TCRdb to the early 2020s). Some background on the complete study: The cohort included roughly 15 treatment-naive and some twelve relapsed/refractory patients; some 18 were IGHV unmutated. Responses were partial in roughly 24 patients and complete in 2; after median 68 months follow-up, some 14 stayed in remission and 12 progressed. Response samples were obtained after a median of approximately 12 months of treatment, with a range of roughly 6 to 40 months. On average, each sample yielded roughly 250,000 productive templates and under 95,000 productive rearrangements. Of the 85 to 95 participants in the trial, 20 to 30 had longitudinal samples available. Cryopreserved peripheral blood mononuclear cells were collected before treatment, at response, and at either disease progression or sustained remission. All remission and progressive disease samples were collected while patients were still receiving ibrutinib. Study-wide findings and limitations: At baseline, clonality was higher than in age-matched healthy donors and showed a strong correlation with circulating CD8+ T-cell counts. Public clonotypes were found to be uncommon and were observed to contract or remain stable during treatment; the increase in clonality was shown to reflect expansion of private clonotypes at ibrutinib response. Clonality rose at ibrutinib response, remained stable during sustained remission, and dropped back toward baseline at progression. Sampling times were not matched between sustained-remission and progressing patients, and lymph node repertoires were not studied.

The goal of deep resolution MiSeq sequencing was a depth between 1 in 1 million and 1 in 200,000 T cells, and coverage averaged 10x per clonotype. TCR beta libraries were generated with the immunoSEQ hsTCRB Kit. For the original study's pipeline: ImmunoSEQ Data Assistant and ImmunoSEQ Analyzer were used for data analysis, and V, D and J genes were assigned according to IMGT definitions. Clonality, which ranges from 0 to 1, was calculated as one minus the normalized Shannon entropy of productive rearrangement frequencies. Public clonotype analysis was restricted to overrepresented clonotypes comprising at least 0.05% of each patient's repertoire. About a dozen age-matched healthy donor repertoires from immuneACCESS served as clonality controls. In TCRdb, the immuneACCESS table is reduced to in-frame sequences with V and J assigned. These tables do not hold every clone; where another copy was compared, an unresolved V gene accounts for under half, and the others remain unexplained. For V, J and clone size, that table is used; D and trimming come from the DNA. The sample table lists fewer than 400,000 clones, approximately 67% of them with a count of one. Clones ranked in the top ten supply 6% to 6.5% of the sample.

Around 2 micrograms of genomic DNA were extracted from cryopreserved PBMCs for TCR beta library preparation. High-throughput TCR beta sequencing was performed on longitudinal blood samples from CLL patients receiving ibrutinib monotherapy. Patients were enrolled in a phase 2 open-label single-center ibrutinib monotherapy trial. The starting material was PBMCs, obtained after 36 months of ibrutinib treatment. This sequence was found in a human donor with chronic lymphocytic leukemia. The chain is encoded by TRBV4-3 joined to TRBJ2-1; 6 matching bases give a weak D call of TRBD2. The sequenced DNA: TGCGCCAGCAGCTACCTCGGGACTCTCATTATGGATGAGCAGTTCTTC. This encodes CASSYLGTLIMDEQFF.